The table lists the clone carrying this T cell receptor (beta chain) with a few counts. The CDR3 sequence is 15 residues long. CDR1 is SGHVS and CDR2 is FNYEAQ in the germline V gene. V gave up 5 bases and J gave up 0 bases, with 10 bases separating them. The assay was immunoSEQ multiplex PCR, and TCRdb's table has in-frame clones only and misses some. Of about 170,000 clones detected, over 80% appear once; the ten largest clones hold 6.5% to 9.5%. The record originates from a study of blood T cell repertoires in COVID-19. Whole-study context: Researchers got acute and convalescent COVID-19 samples from the United States, Italy and Spain. PBMCs, B-cell-depleted T cells, or T cells were the source of the cDNA or gDNA that made up the material.

The chain employs TRBV7-6 and TRBJ1-4; tentatively, D is TRBD1 (6 bases). The sample taken for sequencing was peripheral blood. The sequence was collected from a woman of 80 years or more with COVID-19, enrolled during active disease. The CDR3 DNA reads TGTGCCAGCAGCCCCCGGACAGCAACTAATGAAAAACTGTTTTTT. Protein: CASSPRTATNEKLFF.